This T cell receptor beta chain was sequenced in a study of Ad26.COV2.S vaccination and SARS-CoV-2 variants. Noted treatment: some 19 received Ad26.COV2.S at low or high dose, single or two shots; 5 received placebo; per-sample allocation not given. Sampling was done on day 63 after the first vaccine or placebo injection. TCRdb's copy holds only in-frame clones and misses some; the assay was immunoSEQ multiplex PCR. The sample shows around 350,000 clones, 70% to 90% of them seen only once. The CDR3 contains 13 residues. Trimming shortened V by 5 bases and J by 4 bases, and 11 bases separated the two germline ends. CDR1 MNHEY and CDR2 SVGAGI come from the germline V gene.

The chain is built from TRBV6-5 and TRBJ2-5; TRBD1 is a possible D gene (6 bases). Material: peripheral blood, obtained in a trial of Ad26.COV2.S vaccine versus placebo. The TCR sequence derives from a person between 18 and 65 years old who received the Ad26.COV2.S COVID-19 vaccine or a placebo. CDR3 in amino acids: CASSRGNGETQYF. The CDR3 bases are TGTGCCAGCAGTAGGGGGAATGGAGAGACCCAGTACTTC.